What follows describes a single T cell receptor beta chain. V lost 1 base and J lost 7, with 8 bases in between. This CDR3 is built from 13 residues. The data derive from a study of T cell responses to AZD1222 COVID-19 vaccine. Clones were sequenced by immunoSEQ multiplex PCR, and TCRdb holds only the in-frame ones, with some missing. The data contain about 120,000 clones, approximately 91% of them seen just once; the ten biggest clones take up 2% to 3%. The sample here was peripheral blood, taken on day 0 of AZD1222 vaccination. The clonotype was recovered from an adult in good health. The V and J genes are TRBV12-3 or TRBV12-4 and TRBJ2-4, with a weak D call TRBD1 (5 bases). The DNA of the CDR3 is TGTGCCAGCAGTTTAGTAGGGGTTAACATTCAGTACTTC. Translating it yields CASSLVGVNIQYF.